These 9 T cell receptor beta chains came from one sample sequenced in a study of technical replicates of blood from a few donors. This table comes from immunoSEQ multiplex PCR, and its TCRdb copy is limited to in-frame clones, with some not included. This sample yields tens of thousands of clones, of which around 84% are seen a single time; over 5% belongs to the top ten. Sequencing input: PBMCs. The receptors originated from a human donor in good health. Some clones in this sample may be carry-over from other donors' samples.

The chain is built from TRBV6-1 and TRBJ2-7; 7 bases map to TRBD2. J lost 7 bases, V lost 6 bases, and 3 bases had no gene match. This CDR3 has 11 amino acids. The germline V gene encodes CDR1 MNHNS and CDR2 SASEGT. The CDR3 region has the DNA TGTGCCAGCAGGGGAGGGTTGGAGCAGTACTTC. Its protein is CASRGGLEQYF.

The V gene is TRBV6-6, the J gene TRBJ1-5, with a possible D match to TRBD1 (6 bases). Germline-derived CDR1 and CDR2 are MNHNY and SVGAGI (reference sequence). CDR3 length equals 15 residues. Trimming stripped 6 bases from V and 3 bases from J, with 15 bases between. CDR3 in amino acids: CASSPWTAANQPQHF. CDR3 DNA sequence: TGTGCCAGCAGCCCTTGGACAGCGGCCAATCAGCCCCAGCATTTT.

The chain couples TRBV6-1 to TRBJ2-7, with 8 bases identical to TRBD2. V was pared by 3 bases and J by 3 bases, with 7 bases of the junction left unmatched. Per the germline V gene, CDR1 is MNHNS and CDR2 is SASEGT. This CDR3 comprises 15 residues. The CDR3 nucleotides read TGTGCCAGCAGTGAGGGACTAGAAGTTTTCTACGAGCAGTACTTC. Translation gives CASSEGLEVFYEQYF.

The V and J genes are TRBV7-3 and TRBJ2-1; a possible D gene is TRBD2 (6 bases). V shed 3 bases and J shed 2 bases, with 11 bases lying between them. Looked up from germline, CDR1 is SGHTA and CDR2 is FQGTGA. The CDR3 contains 15 residues. The CDR3 protein is CASSFSGTPYNEQFF. The CDR3 DNA reads TGTGCCAGCAGCTTTAGCGGTACGCCCTACAATGAGCAGTTCTTC.

The rearrangement joins TRBV2 to TRBJ2-2, with 13 bases aligning to TRBD2. The CDR3 is made up of 16 amino acids. Germline CDR1 and CDR2: SNHLY and FYNNEI. The J segment lost 5 bases and the V segment lost 5 bases, leaving 5 bases of the junction unmatched. The CDR3 DNA is TGTGCCAGCAGTACTAGCGGGGGGGCTAGGACCGGGGAGCTGTTTTTT. Its protein product is CASSTSGGARTGELFF.

The rearrangement joins TRBV29-1 to TRBJ1-2, with D perhaps TRBD1 (6 bases). Germline CDR1 and CDR2: SQVTM and ANQGSEA. CDR3 length: 16 residues. Trimming pared 1 base from V and 4 bases from J, leaving 19 bases between. CDR3 sequence: CSVEGVINREGYGYTF. The CDR3 DNA sequence: TGCAGCGTTGAAGGGGTCATAAACAGGGAGGGCTATGGCTACACCTTC.

V usage is TRBV4-1 and J usage is TRBJ2-7; a possible D gene is TRBD2 (7 bases). V lost 4 bases and J lost 2, with 24 bases in between. The V gene's germline CDR1 is MGHRA and CDR2 YSYEKL. CDR3 length equals 18 residues. The CDR3 loop is CASSPERTRGSIAYEQYF. The CDR3 DNA is TGCGCCAGCAGCCCCGAGCGGACTAGGGGGTCGATCGCCTACGAGCAGTACTTC.

This clone came up a few times. The genes are TRBV20-1 and TRBJ1-1; 9 nucleotides align to TRBD1. With 5 bases clipped from V and 11 bases from J, the junction kept 6 bases outside the gene matches. CDR3 length: 11 amino acids. CDR1 is DFQATT and CDR2 is SNEGSKA in the germline V gene (reference sequence). CDR3 sequence (DNA): TGCAGTGCTCACAGGGGGCGATACGCTTTCTTT. This encodes CSAHRGRYAFF.

The V gene is TRBV7-6, the J gene TRBJ2-5, with D tentatively TRBD2 (5 bases). Germline V lookup: CDR1 SGHVS, CDR2 FNYEAQ. The CDR3 runs to 13 residues. Trimming stripped 5 bases from V and 5 bases from J, with 12 bases between. CDR3 region: CASSQEPSETQYF. CDR3 bases: TGTGCCAGCAGCCAAGAGCCTAGCGAGACCCAGTACTTC. The entire variable domain, with the rest obtained from reference TRBV7-6 and TRBJ2-5, is as follows: GAGVSQSPRYKVTKRGQDVALRCDPISGHVSLYWYRQALGQGPEFLTYFNYEAQQDKSGLPNDRFSAERPEGSISTLTIQRTEQRDSAMYRCASSQEPSETQYFGPGTRLLVL.